Presented here are 21 T cell receptor beta chains from one specimen sequenced in a study of cytomegalovirus exposure and HLA in healthy donors. The primer mix had 60 Vbeta and 13 Jbeta primers. Clones were sequenced by immunoSEQ multiplex PCR, and TCRdb holds only the in-frame ones, with some missing. Of 150,000 to 200,000 clones in the sample, roughly 85% were seen once. Sequencing was carried out using PBMCs. The receptors come from a man in his forties or fifties in good health and CMV-seropositive.

This clone was observed a few times. The chain couples TRBV28 to TRBJ1-5, with D possibly TRBD1 on 6 matching bases. CDR1 and CDR2 (germline): MDHEN, SYDVKM. CDR3 length: 19 amino acids. V was clipped by 3 bases and J by 1 base, with 22 bases between them. The CDR3 DNA is TGTGCCAGCAGTTTTTTAAAAGATCCGATGGGGGCCAGCAATCAGCCCCAGCATTTT. As protein: CASSFLKDPMGASNQPQHF.

The chain has TRBV2 and TRBJ1-5; maybe TRBD1 (6 bases). The germline V gene has CDR1 SNHLY and CDR2 FYNNEI. The CDR3 spans 14 residues. The V gene lost 4 bases and the J gene lost 6 bases, with 13 bases spanning the gap. The CDR3 sequence is CASSAYRASQPQHF. In DNA form, the CDR3 reads TGTGCCAGCAGTGCCTACAGGGCCAGTCAGCCCCAGCATTTT.

This clone was counted a few times. V usage is TRBV5-4 and J usage is TRBJ1-1, with D possibly TRBD1 on 6 matching bases. Germline V gene sequence: CDR1 SGHNT, CDR2 YYREEE (reference sequence). V was cut by 4 bases and J by 4 bases, with 14 bases left in between. CDR3 length: 14 residues. CDR3 in amino acids: CASSPGTGPTEAFF. CDR3 DNA sequence: TGTGCCAGCAGCCCGGGAACAGGGCCCACTGAAGCTTTCTTT.

V usage is TRBV5-5 and J usage is TRBJ1-6; 9 nucleotides agree with TRBD1. The CDR3 contains 14 residues. Germline V lookup: CDR1 SGHKS, CDR2 YYEKEE (reference sequence). V lost 5 bases to trimming and J lost 9 bases; unmatched junction nucleotides: 6. CDR3: CASRTGGASSPLHF. CDR3 in DNA: TGTGCCAGCAGAACAGGGGGCGCCTCTTCACCCCTCCACTTT.

The rearrangement joins TRBV5-1 to TRBJ2-1, with 11 positions matching TRBD1. The V gene end was trimmed by 0 bases and the J gene end by 5 bases; junction bases not matched to a gene: 4. The CDR3 contains 16 residues. Germline V gene sequence: CDR1 SGHRS, CDR2 YFSETQ. The CDR3 protein is CASSLVGTGGDNEQFF. The DNA of the CDR3 is TGCGCCAGCAGCTTGGTAGGGACAGGGGGAGACAATGAGCAGTTCTTC.

This chain connects TRBV6-5 to TRBJ2-7; weak D call: TRBD1 (5 bases). Per the germline V gene, CDR1 is MNHEY and CDR2 is SVGAGI. The CDR3 sequence is 13 residues long. Trimming pared 3 bases from V and 7 bases from J, leaving 13 bases between. The CDR3 protein is CASSYGPGWEQYF. In nucleotides, the CDR3 is TGTGCCAGCAGTTATGGACCAGGGTGGGAGCAGTACTTC.

This clone was found a few times. DNA for the CDR3: TGCGCCAGCAGCCTAGGGGGGGACAGGGGGACCGGGGAGCTGTTTTTT. Translation: CASSLGGDRGTGELFF. This chain joins TRBV4-3 and TRBJ2-2; 11 bases agree with TRBD1. CDR1 is LGHNA, CDR2 YSLEER, per germline. The CDR3 has 16 residues. V shed 4 bases, J shed 5 bases, and the junction held 6 bases outside the gene matches.

The V and J genes are TRBV7-6 and TRBJ2-6, with 9 positions matching TRBD1. CDR1 is SGHVS, CDR2 FNYEAQ, per germline. CDR3 size: 16 residues. J lost 0 bases, V lost 8 bases, and 5 bases had no gene match. CDR3 protein: CASHGTGPSGANVLTF. CDR3 bases: TGTGCCAGCCACGGGACAGGGCCCTCTGGGGCCAACGTCCTGACTTTC.

The gene calls are TRBV5-1 and TRBJ1-6; tentatively, D is TRBD1 (6 bases). This CDR3 is 16 amino acids long. Germline assignment: CDR1 SGHRS and CDR2 YFSETQ. Between the trimmed V and J ends, which lost 5 bases and 7 bases, there was a span of 19 bases. CDR3 DNA: TGCGCCAGCAGGTCGGCTACATCAGGGGTGAATTCACCCCTCCACTTT. It codes for CASRSATSGVNSPLHF.

The chain uses TRBV4-3 and TRBJ2-3, with 7 nucleotides matching TRBD1. The CDR3 consists of 16 residues. J lost 1 base, V lost 1 base, and 5 bases had no gene match. CDR1 and CDR2 (germline): LGHNA, YSLEER. CDR3 sequence reads: CASSQATGIGTDTQYF. CDR3 DNA sequence: TGCGCCAGCAGCCAAGCGACAGGGATCGGCACAGATACGCAGTATTTT.

CDR3 DNA: TGTGCCACCGTCCCGGGACAGGTGCCCTCTGGAAACACCATATATTTT. Amino acid sequence: CATVPGQVPSGNTIYF. The chain employs TRBV10-3 and TRBJ1-3; 8 bases are a match to TRBD1. V was clipped by 10 bases and J by 0 bases; unmatched bases: 11. The CDR3 length is 16 residues. Germline values: CDR1 ENHRY, CDR2 SYGVKD.

This clone was seen a handful of times. The chain carries TRBV6-5 and TRBJ1-1; 8 bases align to TRBD1. The germline V gene encodes CDR1 MNHEY and CDR2 SVGAGI. The trim removed 7 bases at V and 5 bases at J, leaving 6 bases unmatched. The CDR3 sequence is 13 residues long. CDR3 sequence reads: CASKGQGGTEAFF. CDR3 in DNA: TGTGCCAGCAAAGGACAGGGTGGGACTGAAGCTTTCTTT.

This sequence joins TRBV4-3 and TRBJ2-7; TRBD2 aligns across 11 bases. This CDR3 has 17 amino acids. J gave up 4 bases and V 3 bases, and 11 bases lay outside the gene matches. Per the germline V gene, CDR1 is LGHNA and CDR2 is YSLEER. Here the CDR3 reads CASSQALSGGAVYEQYF. The CDR3 DNA follows: TGCGCCAGCAGCCAGGCCCTTAGCGGGGGGGCTGTATACGAGCAGTACTTC.

This chain uses TRBV5-1 with TRBJ2-7; no clear D. The length of the CDR3 is 15 residues. The V gene's germline CDR1 is SGHRS and CDR2 YFSETQ. Trimming cost V 7 bases and J 0 bases, with 17 bases left between them. The chain's CDR3 is CASPLPELFSYEQYF. CDR3 DNA sequence: TGCGCCAGCCCTCTACCCGAATTGTTCTCCTACGAGCAGTACTTC.

This chain uses TRBV7-2 with TRBJ2-7, with 11 nucleotides matching TRBD1. This CDR3 region has 18 residues. Germline trimming cut 4 bases from V and 1 base from J; bases unmatched to any gene: 12. Germline CDR1 is SGHTA and CDR2 is FQGNSA. The CDR3 is CASSSRPGTGGPSYEQYF. DNA for the CDR3: TGTGCCAGCAGCTCCCGACCCGGGACAGGGGGGCCATCCTACGAGCAGTACTTC.

The chain uses TRBV7-3 and TRBJ2-3; weak D call: TRBD2 (6 bases). This CDR3 is 16 amino acids long. Germline-derived CDR1 and CDR2 are SGHTA and FQGTGA. The V gene lost 5 bases and the J gene lost 1 base, with 16 bases spanning the gap. The CDR3 reads CASSHGGIRGTDTQYF. The CDR3 nucleotides read TGTGCCAGCAGCCACGGCGGGATAAGGGGCACAGATACGCAGTATTTT.

J is TRBJ2-1 and V is TRBV29-1, with a weak D call TRBD2 (6 bases). Trimming stripped 4 bases from V and 4 bases from J, with 20 bases between. This CDR3 spans 16 amino acids. Germline V lookup: CDR1 SQVTM, CDR2 ANQGSEA. CDR3: CSVVPRAGRPYNEQFF. The CDR3 DNA follows: TGCAGCGTTGTGCCACGGGCGGGGAGACCGTACAATGAGCAGTTCTTC.

This rearrangement joins TRBV28 to TRBJ1-5, with TRBD1 as a possible D gene (5 bases). The CDR3 runs to 19 residues. V was cut by 3 bases and J by 3 bases, with 24 bases left in between. In germline, CDR1 is MDHEN, CDR2 SYDVKM. CDR3 DNA: TGTGCCAGCAGTTTTCGGTTCCGGTGGAGGGGCCAGCCCAATCAGCCCCAGCATTTT. Protein product: CASSFRFRWRGQPNQPQHF.

This clone occurred once. The chain recombines TRBV7-2 with TRBJ1-1; 8 bases fit TRBD1. The CDR3 spans 16 residues. The germline V gene encodes CDR1 SGHTA and CDR2 FQGNSA. V shed 5 bases, J shed 1 base, and the junction held 9 bases outside the gene matches. The CDR3 DNA reads as TGTGCCAGCAGCCCATACCGCGGACAGGGGAACACTGAAGCTTTCTTT. It specifies CASSPYRGQGNTEAFF.

This sequence joins TRBV6-5 and TRBJ2-3, with D tentatively TRBD1 (6 bases). CDR1 is MNHEY, CDR2 SVGAGI, per germline. This CDR3 is built from 11 residues. V was trimmed by 6 bases and J by 6 bases, leaving 7 bases between them. The CDR3 here is CASSDRDTQYF. CDR3 coding DNA: TGTGCCAGCAGCGACAGGGATACGCAGTATTTT.

V usage is TRBV25-1 and J usage is TRBJ1-3; 7 bases agree with TRBD1. The J segment lost 0 bases and the V segment lost 5 bases, leaving 10 bases of the junction unmatched. This CDR3 is built from 17 residues. CDR1 and CDR2 from the germline V gene are MGHDK and SYGVNS. The CDR3: CASSRGQAGPSGNTIYF. In DNA form, the CDR3 reads TGTGCCAGCAGTCGCGGACAGGCTGGTCCCTCTGGAAACACCATATATTTT.